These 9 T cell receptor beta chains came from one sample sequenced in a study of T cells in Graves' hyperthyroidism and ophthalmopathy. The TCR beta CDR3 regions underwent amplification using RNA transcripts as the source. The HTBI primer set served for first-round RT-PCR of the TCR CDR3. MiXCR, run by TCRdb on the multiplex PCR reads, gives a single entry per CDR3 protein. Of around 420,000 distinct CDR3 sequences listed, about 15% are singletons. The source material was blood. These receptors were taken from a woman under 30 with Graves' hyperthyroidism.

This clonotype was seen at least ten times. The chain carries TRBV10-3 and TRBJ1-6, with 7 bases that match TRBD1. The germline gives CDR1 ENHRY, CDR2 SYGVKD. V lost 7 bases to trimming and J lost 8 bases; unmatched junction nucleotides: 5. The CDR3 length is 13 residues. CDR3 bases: TGTGCCATCACCGGACAGGCCGATTCACCCCTCCACTTT. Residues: CAITGQADSPLHF.

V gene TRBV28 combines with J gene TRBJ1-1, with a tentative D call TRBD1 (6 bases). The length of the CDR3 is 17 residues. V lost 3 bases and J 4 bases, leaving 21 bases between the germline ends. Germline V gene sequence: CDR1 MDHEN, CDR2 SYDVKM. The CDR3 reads CASSFLRDISMSTEAFF. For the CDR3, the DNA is TGTGCCAGCAGTTTCCTCCGGGACATCTCTATGTCCACTGAAGCTTTCTTT.

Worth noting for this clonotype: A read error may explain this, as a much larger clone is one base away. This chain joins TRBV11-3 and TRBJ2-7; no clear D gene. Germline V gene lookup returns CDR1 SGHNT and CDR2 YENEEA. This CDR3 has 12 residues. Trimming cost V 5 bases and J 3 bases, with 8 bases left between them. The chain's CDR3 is CASSQTVYEQYF. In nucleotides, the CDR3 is TGTGCCAGCAGCCAGACGGTCTACGAGCAGTACTTC.

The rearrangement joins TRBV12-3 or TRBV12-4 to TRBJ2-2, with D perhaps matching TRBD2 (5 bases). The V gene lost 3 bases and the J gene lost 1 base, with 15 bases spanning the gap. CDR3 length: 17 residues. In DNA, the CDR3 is TGTGCCAGCAGTTTCAGACTGACTAATAGGAACACCGGGGAGCTGTTTTTT. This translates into CASSFRLTNRNTGELFF.

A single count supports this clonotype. The CDR3 bases are TGTGCCAGCAGTTCATTAACATCCGGCGCCTACGAGCAGTACTTC. Translation gives CASSSLTSGAYEQYF. This rearrangement joins TRBV2 to TRBJ2-7; D not resolved. The germline gives CDR1 SNHLY, CDR2 FYNNEI. The CDR3 length is 15 residues. Trimming shortened V by 5 bases and J by 2 bases, and 16 bases separated the two germline ends. The whole variable domain, filled in from reference TRBV2 and TRBJ2-7, reads EPEVTQTPSHQVTQMGQEVILRCVPISNHLYFYWYRQILGQKVEFLVSFYNNEISEKSEIFDDQFSVERPDGSNFTLKIRSTKLEDSAMYFCASSSLTSGAYEQYFGPGTRLTVT.

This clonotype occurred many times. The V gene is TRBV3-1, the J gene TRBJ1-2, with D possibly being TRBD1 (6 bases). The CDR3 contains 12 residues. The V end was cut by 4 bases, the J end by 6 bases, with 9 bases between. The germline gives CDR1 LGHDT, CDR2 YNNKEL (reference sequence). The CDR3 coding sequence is TGTGCCAGCAGCCTCAGACAGGATGGCTACACCTTC. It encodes CASSLRQDGYTF. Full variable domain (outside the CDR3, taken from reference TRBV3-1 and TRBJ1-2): DTAVSQTPKYLVTQMGNDKSIKCEQNLGHDTMYWYKQDSKKFLKIMFSYNNKELIINETVPNRFSPKSPDKAHLNLHINSLELGDSAVYFCASSLRQDGYTFGSGTRLTVV.

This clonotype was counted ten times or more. The CDR3 region has the DNA TGTGCCTGGAGTGTAATCCGGCCAGGCGACACTGAAGCTTTCTTT. The encoded protein is CAWSVIRPGDTEAFF. The V call is TRBV30, the J call TRBJ1-1; D not certain. Germline lookup yields CDR1 GTSNPN and CDR2 SVGIG (reference sequence). V lost 0 bases to trimming and J lost 3 bases, with 14 bases between them. The CDR3 spans 15 residues.

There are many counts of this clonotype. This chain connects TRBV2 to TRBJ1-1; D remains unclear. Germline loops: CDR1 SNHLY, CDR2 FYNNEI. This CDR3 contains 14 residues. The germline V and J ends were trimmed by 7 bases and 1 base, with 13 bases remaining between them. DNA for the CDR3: TGTGCCAGCAAATTATGGGCTCCGAACACTGAAGCTTTCTTT. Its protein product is CASKLWAPNTEAFF.

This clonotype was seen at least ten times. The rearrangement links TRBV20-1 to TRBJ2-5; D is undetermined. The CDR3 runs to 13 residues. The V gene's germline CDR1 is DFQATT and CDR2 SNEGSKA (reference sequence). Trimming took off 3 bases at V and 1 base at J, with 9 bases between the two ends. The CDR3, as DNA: TGCAGTGCTAGGGGCCAGCTCCAAGAGACCCAGTACTTC. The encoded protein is CSARGQLQETQYF.